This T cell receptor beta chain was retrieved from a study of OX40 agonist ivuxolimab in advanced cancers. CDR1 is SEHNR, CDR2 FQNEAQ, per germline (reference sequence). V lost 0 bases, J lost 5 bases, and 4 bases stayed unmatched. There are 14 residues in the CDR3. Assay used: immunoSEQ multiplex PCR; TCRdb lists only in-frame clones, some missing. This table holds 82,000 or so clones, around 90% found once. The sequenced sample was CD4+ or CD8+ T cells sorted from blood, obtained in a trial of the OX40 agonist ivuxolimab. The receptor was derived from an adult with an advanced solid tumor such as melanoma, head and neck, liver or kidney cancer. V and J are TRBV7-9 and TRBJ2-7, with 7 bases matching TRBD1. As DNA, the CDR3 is TGTGCCAGCAGCTTAGCTGCCAGGGGGAACGAGCAGTACTTC. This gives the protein CASSLAARGNEQYF.